Listed below are T cell receptor beta chains from one sample, sequenced in a study of T cells in Graves' hyperthyroidism and ophthalmopathy. MiXCR, applied by TCRdb to the multiplex PCR reads, yields one record per CDR3 protein. The data hold 370,000 or so distinct CDR3 sequences, with roughly 25% observed a single time. The sequencing input was blood. The receptor set was obtained from a man aged 45-60 years with Graves' hyperthyroidism. The CDR3 runs from the conserved cysteine through the conserved F or W. Each record gives: clone size, J gene, V gene, D gene, CDR3 DNA, CDR3 protein. D genes are given only for firm matches. Clone size is not always given. Where it is, it says once, few, many or a class for expanded clones.

few,TRBJ2-3,TRBV11-3,TRBD2,TGTGCCAGCATCCCAGGGACTAGCGGGACAGATACGCAGTATTTT,CASIPGTSGTDTQYF
NA,TRBJ1-2,TRBV24-1,NA,TGTGCCACCAGTGATTCGGGAAGCTATGGCTACACCTTC,CATSDSGSYGYTF
many,TRBJ1-1,TRBV12-3/TRBV12-4,NA,TGTGCCAGCACCACCGCGGGGTACACTGAAGCTTTCTTT,CASTTAGYTEAFF
many,TRBJ2-1,TRBV12-3/TRBV12-4,NA,TGTGCCAGCAGTTTAGGGGGTTTGCGCTCTACGAACAATGAGCAGTTCTTC,CASSLGGLRSTNNEQFF
many,TRBJ2-5,TRBV5-1,TRBD1,TGCGCCAGCAGATATACGGGACAGGGGGGGCAAGAGACCCAGTACTTC,CASRYTGQGGQETQYF
many,TRBJ2-5,TRBV2,TRBD1,TGTGCCAGCAACGGACAGGTGGAGACCCAGTACTTC,CASNGQVETQYF
NA,TRBJ1-5,TRBV6-4,NA,TGTGCCAGCAGGGACAGAAATCAGCCCCAGCATTTT,CASRDRNQPQHF
NA,TRBJ2-3,TRBV3-1,TRBD2,TGTGCCAGCAGCCACTGGACTAGCGGACCCCTCACAGATACGCAGTATTTT,CASSHWTSGPLTDTQYF
NA,TRBJ2-7,TRBV6-7,NA,TGTGCCAGCAGTTACTTAATTGCGGACAACGAGCAGTACTTC,CASSYLIADNEQYF
few,TRBJ1-5,TRBV19,NA,TGTGCCAGTACGGACGGTAGCAATCAGCCCCAGCATTTT,CASTDGSNQPQHF
NA,TRBJ1-1,TRBV6-1,NA,TGTGCCAGCAGGGAAGACAGTAGTAATAGAGAAGCTTTCTTT,CASREDSSNREAFF
NA,TRBJ2-1,TRBV2,TRBD2,TGTGCCAGCAGGCCGGGACTAGCGGGCTCCTACAATGAGCAGTTCTTC,CASRPGLAGSYNEQFF
few,TRBJ1-6,TRBV27,NA,TGTGCCAGCAGTTATAGGCCCGGAAATTCACCCCTCCACTTT,CASSYRPGNSPLHF
NA,TRBJ1-4,TRBV2,NA,TGTGCCAGCAGTGGCCTCTTAGGGGCTGCTAATGAAAAACTGTTTTTT,CASSGLLGAANEKLFF
NA,TRBJ2-1,TRBV20-1,TRBD2,TGCAGTGCTAGAGTGACCCTATTTGCGGGAGCAGATGAGCAGTTCTTC,CSARVTLFAGADEQFF
NA,TRBJ1-4,TRBV2,TRBD1,TGTGCCAGCTCTAGGGGGCAAGATGAAAAACTGTTTTTT,CASSRGQDEKLFF
NA,TRBJ2-7,TRBV7-6,TRBD1,TGTGCCAGCACCCGGACAGGGACCTACGAGCAGTACTTC,CASTRTGTYEQYF
few,TRBJ2-3,TRBV28,NA,TGTGCCAGCACGGGTAGGACCTCGGGCACAGATACGCAGTATTTT,CASTGRTSGTDTQYF
NA,TRBJ1-3,TRBV5-8,NA,TGTGCCAGCAGCTTGGGGCGTTTGATGGGAAACACCATATATTTT,CASSLGRLMGNTIYF
NA,TRBJ2-5,TRBV12-3/TRBV12-4,TRBD1,TGTGCCAGCAGTATTGGGACAGGTCAAGAGACCCAGTACTTC,CASSIGTGQETQYF
few,TRBJ2-1,TRBV29-1,TRBD2,TGCAGCGCCGGACTAGCGGGGCCTTACAATGAGCAGTTCTTC,CSAGLAGPYNEQFF
NA,TRBJ1-1,TRBV7-3,NA,TGTGCCAGCAGCCCGGTGGGAGGACGGCAGAACACTGAAGCTTTCTTT,CASSPVGGRQNTEAFF
many,TRBJ2-1,TRBV20-1,NA,TGCAGTGCCGCCCGGGACCGCATATACGAGCAGTTCTTC,CSAARDRIYEQFF
many,TRBJ2-4,TRBV28,NA,TGTGCCAGCAGACTAGGGGGGTCGGGGAACATTCAGTACTTC,CASRLGGSGNIQYF
NA,TRBJ1-2,TRBV6-1,NA,TGTGCCAGCAGTGAAAACAGGGATGGCTACACCTTC,CASSENRDGYTF
NA,TRBJ2-2,TRBV5-6,NA,TGTGCCAGCAGCCCGGAGGTGGCGAACACCGGGGAGCTGTTTTTT,CASSPEVANTGELFF
NA,TRBJ2-1,TRBV27,NA,TGTGCCAGCTGGGTAGTGTACAATGAGCAGTTCTTC,CASWVVYNEQFF
NA,TRBJ2-3,TRBV24-1,NA,TGTGCCACCAGTGATTGGGTAGGGACGCAGTATTTT,CATSDWVGTQYF
NA,TRBJ2-5,TRBV3-1,NA,TGTGCCAGCAGCTTGGCTGTAGAGGAGACCGAGTACTTC,CASSLAVEETEYF
NA,TRBJ2-7,TRBV29-1,NA,TGCAGCGTTGATATTAGCTACGAGCAGTACTTC,CSVDISYEQYF
few,TRBJ2-7,TRBV5-6,TRBD2,TGTGCCAGCAGCTTTAGGAACCTAGCGGGTTCCTACGAGCAGTACTTC,CASSFRNLAGSYEQYF
NA,TRBJ2-2,TRBV7-3,NA,TGTGCCAGCAGCTTGCTACTTTTCACCGGGGAGCTGTTTTTT,CASSLLLFTGELFF
NA,TRBJ2-2,TRBV11-2,NA,TGTGCCAGCAGCTTATTCTTGGGCGGAAACACCGGGGAGCTGTTTTTT,CASSLFLGGNTGELFF
NA,TRBJ2-3,TRBV12-5,TRBD2,TGTGCTAGTGGTTCCCCAACCAATCTAGCGGGAGAGGAGGATACGCAGTATTTT,CASGSPTNLAGEEDTQYF
NA,TRBJ2-4,TRBV9,NA,TGTGCCAGCAGCGTAGGGACTTACGGTGTCAAAAACATTCAGTACTTC,CASSVGTYGVKNIQYF
NA,TRBJ2-5,TRBV6-1,NA,TGTGCCAGCAGTGCTGGCCCGGCAACGGAGACCCAGTACTTC,CASSAGPATETQYF
NA,TRBJ1-4,TRBV28,TRBD1,TGTGCCAGCAATACCCCGACAGGGAGTCGATCAAAACTGTTTTTT,CASNTPTGSRSKLFF
NA,TRBJ1-5,TRBV9,TRBD1,TGTGCCAGCAGCGTTGGGACAGTTAATCAGCCCCAGCATTTT,CASSVGTVNQPQHF
many,TRBJ1-1,TRBV18,NA,TGTGCCAGCTCACCACTGGAGGGGAGGGCTGAAGCTTTCTTT,CASSPLEGRAEAFF
many,TRBJ2-1,TRBV12-3/TRBV12-4,TRBD1,TGTGCCAGCATTCCCGACAGGGTCGCCTACAATGAGCAGTTCTTC,CASIPDRVAYNEQFF
NA,TRBJ2-7,TRBV9,NA,TGTGCCAGCAGCCCAGGTAGGAGTAGGACCTACGAGCAGTACTTC,CASSPGRSRTYEQYF
NA,TRBJ2-3,TRBV25-1,NA,TGTGCCAGCGAGGACAGCTACACAGATACGCAGTATTTT,CASEDSYTDTQYF
NA,TRBJ2-3,TRBV6-2/TRBV6-3,NA,TGTGCCAGCAGTTACCTAAAAACGCAGTATTTT,CASSYLKTQYF
NA,TRBJ2-7,TRBV7-2,NA,TGTGCCAGCAGCTTTAAGGGGGCCGGGGGCGGCGAGCAGTACTTC,CASSFKGAGGGEQYF
NA,TRBJ1-4,TRBV5-1,TRBD1,TGCGCCAGCAGCAGCACAGGGGATAATGAAAAACTGTTTTTT,CASSSTGDNEKLFF
NA,TRBJ1-1,TRBV6-1,NA,TGTGCCAGCAGTGATGGTGGGGGACATACCTCAGCTTTCTTT,CASSDGGGHTSAFF
NA,TRBJ2-1,TRBV7-6,NA,TGTGCCAGCAGCCCCGCGAGGGGAAGCGCGTACAATGAGCAGTTCTTC,CASSPARGSAYNEQFF
many,TRBJ2-5,TRBV7-9,NA,TGTGCCAGCAGCTGGGGTCAAGAGACCCAGTACTTC,CASSWGQETQYF
many,TRBJ2-1,TRBV5-1,TRBD2,TGCGCCAGCAGTTCCGGACTAGCGGGAGAGGGTAATGAGCAGTTCTTC,CASSSGLAGEGNEQFF
NA,TRBJ1-4,TRBV10-3,TRBD1,TGTGCCATCAGTGCGGACAGGACTAATGAAAAACTGTTTTTT,CAISADRTNEKLFF
few,TRBJ2-7,TRBV13,TRBD2,TGTGCCAGCAGCTCAAGCGGGATGTCCTACGAGCAGTACTTC,CASSSSGMSYEQYF
NA,TRBJ2-2,TRBV7-3,NA,TGTGCCAGCAGCCCACGGGCCGGCTTACCCGGGGAGCTGTTTTTT,CASSPRAGLPGELFF
few,TRBJ2-1,TRBV11-2,NA,TGTGCCAGCAGCTTAGAGTGGGGCGGGACAGTGACGAATGAGCAGTTCTTC,CASSLEWGGTVTNEQFF
NA,TRBJ1-5,TRBV12-3/TRBV12-4,NA,TGTGCCAGCAGTTACAGGGTAAGCCAGCCCCAGCATTTT,CASSYRVSQPQHF
few,TRBJ1-2,TRBV29-1,TRBD1,TGCAGCGTTGAAGGGACAGGGGGCGAACTTAACTATGGCTACACCTTC,CSVEGTGGELNYGYTF